Sequencing of this T cell receptor (beta chain) was carried out in a study of CD4 T cells in relation to SARS-CoV-2 and coronaviruses. Background on the study: ViraFEST: roughly 10-day antigen culture of PBMCs, then TCR beta CDR3 sequencing.

Before the COVID-19 pandemic, during about 2010-2018, CD4+ T cells were taken from unexposed donors. The cells were cultured for under twelve days before CD4+ T cells were isolated. Data came from immunoSEQ multiplex PCR; TCRdb stores just in-frame clones and leaves some out. Among around 25,000 clones, more than 65% were seen once, and the ten largest hold 25% to 30%. This CDR3 is 13 amino acids long. To note about this clone: Its cognate antigen is unknown. The junction departs from germline at one end; a sequencing error may be responsible.

The sequence came from a human donor in good health. This chain connects TRBV23-1 to TRBJ2-5; D gene unclear. TRBV23-1 has ORF status, its function being uncertain. The sample comprised CD4+ T cells from PBMCs, cultured in vitro. In DNA form, the CDR3 reads TGCGCCAGCAGTCCTCGGACCTTTCTAACCCTGTACTTC. Translated: CASSPRTFLTLYF.